These 21 T cell receptor beta chains originate from one sample sequenced in a study of cytomegalovirus exposure and HLA in healthy donors. Primers: 60 Vbeta forward and 13 Jbeta reverse. Repertoires were generated with immunoSEQ multiplex PCR, while TCRdb's copy carries only in-frame clones and drops some. The sample has approximately 76,000 clones, around 72% seen once. Sequenced: PBMCs. The receptors here all came from a woman aged 40 to 50 in good health and CMV-seropositive.

The chain is built from TRBV2 and TRBJ1-1; the D is unclear. The CDR3 totals 16 residues. Trimming pared 6 bases from V and 5 bases from J, leaving 22 bases between. CDR1 is SNHLY and CDR2 is FYNNEI in the germline V gene. This CDR3 reads CASSRPVYGSRTEAFF. Written as DNA, the CDR3 is TGTGCCAGCAGCCGCCCCGTATACGGGAGTCGGACTGAAGCTTTCTTT.

The chain recombines TRBV28 with TRBJ2-7; 9 bases line up with TRBD2. Germline V gives CDR1 MDHEN, CDR2 SYDVKM. The trim removed 5 bases at V and 5 bases at J, leaving 7 bases unmatched. The CDR3 has 14 residues. CDR3 sequence: CASSQLAGSNEQYF. In nucleotides, the CDR3 is TGTGCCAGCAGTCAACTAGCGGGTTCCAACGAGCAGTACTTC. Supplemented by reference TRBV28 and TRBJ2-7, the full variable domain reads DVKVTQSSRYLVKRTGEKVFLECVQDMDHENMFWYRQDPGLGLRLIYFSYDVKMKEKGDIPEGYSVSREKKERFSLILESASTNQTSMYLCASSQLAGSNEQYFGPGTRLTVT.

V usage is TRBV9 and J usage is TRBJ2-7; D perhaps matches TRBD1 (6 bases). CDR3 size: 13 residues. Per the germline V gene, CDR1 is SGDLS and CDR2 is YYNGEE. With 3 bases removed from V and 4 bases from J, the gap between germline ends came to 11 bases. The CDR3 protein is CASSAEQGYEQYF. CDR3 DNA: TGTGCCAGCAGCGCTGAACAGGGATACGAGCAGTACTTC.

This chain links TRBV5-8 with TRBJ1-5; D may be TRBD1 (6 bases). Trimming shortened V by 4 bases and J by 3 bases, and 8 bases separated the two germline ends. The CDR3 consists of 13 residues. Germline V gives CDR1 SGHTS, CDR2 YDEGEE. The CDR3 region has the DNA TGTGCCAGCAGCGGACAGATCAATCAGCCCCAGCATTTT. As protein: CASSGQINQPQHF.

This clone was seen only once. V is TRBV6-4 and J is TRBJ2-1; 11 bases agree with TRBD1. Germline V lookup: CDR1 MRHNA, CDR2 SNTAGT. The J segment lost 9 bases and the V segment lost 5 bases, leaving 18 bases of the junction unmatched. There are 18 residues in the CDR3. DNA for the CDR3: TGTGCCAGCAGTAAAGGCAACCGCGGGACAGGGGGTTTCACTGAGCAGTTCTTC. It specifies CASSKGNRGTGGFTEQFF.

Ten or more counts support this clone. The rearrangement joins TRBV6-1 to TRBJ2-5; 12 bases fit TRBD2. The ends lost 2 bases at V and 2 bases at J; junction bases unmatched: 0. In germline, CDR1 is MNHNS, CDR2 SASEGT. This CDR3 spans 15 amino acids. The CDR3 nucleotides read TGTGCCAGCAGTGAACTAGCGGGGGGGCAAGAGACCCAGTACTTC. Its protein product is CASSELAGGQETQYF.

V is TRBV13 and J is TRBJ1-1; possibly TRBD1 for D (5 bases). The CDR3 extends over 15 amino acids. Germline CDR1 and CDR2: PRHDT and FYEKMQ (reference sequence). Trimming removed 5 bases at V and 2 bases at J, with 15 bases between. The CDR3 loop is CASSLRSRANTEAFF. As DNA, the CDR3 is TGTGCCAGCAGCCTCCGGTCCAGGGCCAACACTGAAGCTTTCTTT. The full variable domain, rest sourced from reference TRBV13 and TRBJ1-1, is AAGVIQSPRHLIKEKRETATLKCYPIPRHDTVYWYQQGPGQDPQFLISFYEKMQSDKGSIPDRFSAQQFSDYHSELNMSSLELGDSALYFCASSLRSRANTEAFFGQGTRLTVV.

There are a few counts of this clone. This chain links TRBV11-3 with TRBJ2-3, with 8 bases aligning to TRBD2. CDR1 SGHNT and CDR2 YENEEA come from the germline V gene. After removal of 2 bases from V and 5 bases from J, the junction contained 9 bases not matched to a gene. The CDR3 is 16 residues long. The CDR3 here is CASSLTSGGPGDTQYF. CDR3 in DNA: TGTGCCAGCAGCTTAACCTCGGGAGGGCCGGGAGATACGCAGTATTTT.

The chain employs TRBV7-2 and TRBJ2-3; D is unclear. V shed 3 bases and J shed 0 bases, with 7 bases lying between them. The CDR3 consists of 14 residues. The V gene's germline CDR1 is SGHTA and CDR2 FQGNSA. CDR3 protein: CASSFQTSTDTQYF. The CDR3 region has the DNA TGTGCCAGCAGCTTTCAGACTAGCACAGATACGCAGTATTTT.

The chain recombines TRBV4-3 with TRBJ1-2; 11 bases line up with TRBD1. Trimming cost V 1 base and J 4 bases; bases outside gene matches: 2. The CDR3 loop spans 15 amino acids. Germline assignment: CDR1 LGHNA and CDR2 YSLEER. The CDR3 DNA reads as TGCGCCAGCAGCCAAGGGACAGGGGGCGGCTATGGCTACACCTTC. It translates to CASSQGTGGGYGYTF.

V and J are TRBV7-2 and TRBJ2-7; 8 bases match TRBD1. Germline trimming cut 1 base from V and 5 bases from J; bases unmatched to any gene: 10. Germline V lookup: CDR1 SGHTA, CDR2 FQGNSA. The CDR3 is 16 amino acids. In DNA, the CDR3 is TGTGCCAGCAGCTTAGGGGCCCCAGGGACAGGAGACGAGCAGTACTTC. Protein sequence: CASSLGAPGTGDEQYF.

On this clone itself: Germline is not matched at one junction end, which may reflect a read error. This rearrangement joins TRBV5-1 to TRBJ2-7; 14 bases align to TRBD2. From germline, CDR1 is SGHRS and CDR2 YFSETQ. This CDR3 has 16 amino acids. CDR3 in amino acids: CASSLAGTSGSPEGRF. The CDR3 DNA sequence: TGCGCCAGCAGCTTGGCCGGGACTAGCGGGAGTCCCGAGGGTCGGTTC.

The chain links TRBV19 to TRBJ1-4; a weak D match, TRBD1 (6 bases). Trimming took 8 bases from V and 8 from J, leaving 15 bases between them. CDR3 length: 13 amino acids. Looked up from germline, CDR1 is LNHDA and CDR2 is SQIVND (reference sequence). For the CDR3, the DNA is TGTGCCAGTCATACCGGGACATACGAAAAACTGTTTTTT. Translating gives CASHTGTYEKLFF.

The chain has TRBV28 and TRBJ1-5, with 11 bases that match TRBD1. Germline loops: CDR1 MDHEN, CDR2 SYDVKM. The J segment lost 5 bases and the V segment lost 4 bases, leaving 7 bases of the junction unmatched. CDR3 length: 16 amino acids. The CDR3 nucleotides are TGTGCCAGCAGTTACCACCCGGGACAGGGGGATCAGCCCCAGCATTTT. It translates to CASSYHPGQGDQPQHF.

The J gene is TRBJ2-7, the V gene TRBV27, with TRBD2 identical over 10 bases. V lost 4 bases, J lost 3 bases, and 6 bases stayed unmatched. The germline V gene encodes CDR1 MNHEY and CDR2 SMNVEV (reference sequence). The CDR3 has 15 amino acids. CDR3 nucleotide sequence: TGTGCCAGCAGTTCCCTAGCGGGAGACATCTACGAGCAGTACTTC. It yields the protein CASSSLAGDIYEQYF.

The chain combines TRBV5-1 with TRBJ2-7; TRBD2 is a possible D gene (6 bases). V was trimmed by 2 bases and J by 0 bases, leaving 18 bases between them. The germline V gene encodes CDR1 SGHRS and CDR2 YFSETQ. This CDR3 has 17 residues. The DNA for the CDR3 is TGCGCCAGCAGCTTTAGTTCCGGGACGACTAGCTCCTACGAGCAGTACTTC. Amino acids: CASSFSSGTTSSYEQYF.

The J gene is TRBJ1-1, the V gene TRBV20-1, with D hard to call. Germline CDR1 reads DFQATT; CDR2 reads SNEGSKA (reference sequence). This CDR3 comprises 11 residues. V gave up 1 base and J gave up 10 bases, with 10 bases separating them. The CDR3 nucleotides read TGCAGTGCTAGAGTGGAGGGTCCAGCTTTCTTT. This gives the protein CSARVEGPAFF.

The V gene is TRBV28, the J gene TRBJ2-3; TRBD1 matches 11 bases. Germline lookup yields CDR1 MDHEN and CDR2 SYDVKM. The J segment lost 8 bases and the V segment lost 2 bases, leaving 6 bases of the junction unmatched. The CDR3 covers 15 residues. As DNA, the CDR3 is TGTGCCAGCAGTTTAGGGGGACAGGGGGGTGGTACGCAGTATTTT. As protein: CASSLGGQGGGTQYF.

The chain employs TRBV14 and TRBJ2-7, with D hard to call. Germline V gene lookup returns CDR1 SGHDN and CDR2 FVKESK. V lost 1 base, J lost 5 bases, and 9 bases lay in between. The CDR3 extends over 13 amino acids. This chain's CDR3 is CASSQGLPNEQYF. CDR3 nucleotides: TGTGCCAGCAGCCAAGGCCTCCCTAACGAGCAGTACTTC.

The V gene is TRBV7-8, the J gene TRBJ1-5; D is uncertain. Germline V lookup: CDR1 SGHVS, CDR2 FQNEAQ. The V end lost 3 bases, the J end lost 6 bases, and 9 bases lay between the germline ends. This CDR3 has 13 amino acids. CDR3 protein: CASSFQPGQPQHF. DNA for the CDR3: TGTGCCAGCAGCTTTCAGCCAGGTCAGCCCCAGCATTTT.

This clone was recorded a few times. The chain carries TRBV28 and TRBJ1-2, with 7 bases aligning to TRBD1. J was trimmed by 4 bases and V by 7 bases; bases with no gene match: 15. This CDR3 has 16 residues. The germline CDR1 and CDR2 sequences are MDHEN and SYDVKM. This chain's CDR3 is CASTGDSYLLSYGYTF. In DNA, the CDR3 is TGTGCCAGCACCGGGGACAGCTACTTACTGTCCTATGGCTACACCTTC.